This T cell receptor (beta chain) was obtained from a study of blood T cell repertoires in COVID-19. Whole-study context: The analysed material was cDNA or gDNA that came from T cells, B-cell-depleted T cells, or PBMCs.

In the authors' workflow: Amplification with reference gene primers provided the estimates of nucleated cell counts. Sequenced by immunoSEQ multiplex PCR; TCRdb stores in-frame clones only, minus some. V and J calls and clone size are given by that table; D and trimming were obtained from the DNA. This table holds some 80,000 clones, roughly four fifths found once. Germline V lookup: CDR1 SEHNR, CDR2 FQNEAQ (reference sequence). This CDR3 is built from 16 residues. Germline trimming cut 5 bases from V and 1 base from J; bases unmatched to any gene: 8. V is TRBV7-9 and J is TRBJ1-1, with 9 bases matching TRBD1. Material: peripheral blood. This clonotype originated in a human donor in a cohort sampled during active COVID-19. The CDR3 sequence: CASSRRRGQGNTEAFF. CDR3 sequence (DNA): TGTGCCAGCAGCCGGAGGAGGGGACAGGGGAACACTGAAGCTTTCTTT.